This entry concerns a single T cell receptor beta chain. Antigen specificity is unknown. The entry originates in a study of cytomegalovirus exposure and HLA in healthy donors. The CDR3 spans 15 residues. Trimming shortened V by 4 bases and J by 9 bases, and 16 bases separated the two germline ends. CDR1 MNHEY and CDR2 SVGAGI come from the germline V gene. PCR involved 60 Vbeta and 13 Jbeta primers. The repertoire was sequenced with immunoSEQ multiplex PCR; TCRdb's copy has only in-frame clones and lacks some. Here the sample spans about 180,000 clones, 77% being singletons. Study observations and caveats: Cytomegalovirus status was reportedly diagnosed by the classifier with high sensitivity and specificity. Highly shared variants forming one cluster were likely a sequencing artifact.

This TCR was recovered from a man aged 18 to 29 in good health and CMV-seronegative. Sequences were obtained from PBMCs. The V call is TRBV6-5, the J call TRBJ1-6, with D possibly matching TRBD1 (5 bases). The CDR3 nucleotides are TGTGCCAGCAGTTCCCGGGGGGGTGGTGGTTCACCCCTCCACTTT. This sequence encodes CASSSRGGGGSPLHF.